This T cell receptor beta chain is drawn from a study of T cells in tuberculosis. Study details: Samples predate treatment or fall within its first 7 days.

Time point reported: new active TB diagnosis, blood taken before or within 7 days of starting treatment. Assay used: immunoSEQ multiplex PCR; TCRdb lists only in-frame clones, some missing. Of more than 35,000 clones listed, roughly 95% are singletons. This CDR3 is built from 16 residues. Trimming removed 7 bases at V and 0 bases at J, with 13 bases between. Germline loops: CDR1 ENHRY, CDR2 SYGVKD. A word on this clone: Antigen specificity is unknown.

Study observations and caveats: The TCR-beta difference was not significant; alpha differences partly reflected length.

This sample comprised PBMCs, obtained at tuberculosis diagnosis. The receptor was derived from an adult with tuberculosis. This chain uses TRBV10-3 with TRBJ2-6; D is possibly TRBD1 (6 bases). The CDR3 bases are TGTGCCATCAACCAACGACAGGCCTCTGGGGCCAACGTCCTGACTTTC. This gives the protein CAINQRQASGANVLTF.